This T cell receptor (beta chain) came from a study of cytomegalovirus exposure and HLA in healthy donors. The germline gives CDR1 GTSNPN, CDR2 SVGIG (reference sequence). The CDR3 totals 15 residues. Study-level findings and limits: The authors later linked a missense DCLRE1C variant to TCR beta V- and J-gene trimming.

The PCR made use of 60 Vbeta and 13 Jbeta primers. Sequencing was performed with immunoSEQ multiplex PCR; in TCRdb, only in-frame clones are kept and a portion is missing. Its table lists approximately 38,000 clones. As regards this clone: Antigen unknown. One end of the junction does not line up with germline, which may come from a read error.

All the people who gave samples were healthy bone marrow donors. The V gene is TRBV30, the J gene TRBJ2-1, with a tentative D call TRBD2 (6 bases). Sequences were obtained from PBMCs. The TCR comes from a man under 40 in good health and CMV-seronegative. For the CDR3, the DNA is TGTGCCGGGAGTCCACTAGCCAGCTCCGACAATGAGCAGTTCTTC. Amino acid sequence: CAGSPLASSDNEQFF.